The entry that follows covers one T cell receptor (beta chain) sequence. The method was immunoSEQ multiplex PCR; TCRdb's version includes in-frame clones alone and lacks a portion of them. Among 380,000 or so clones listed, roughly 90% were seen once. The sample belongs to a study of blood T cell repertoires in COVID-19. Study context: From T cells, B-cell-depleted T cells, or PBMCs came the material, which was cDNA or gDNA.

This CDR3 spans 16 amino acids. Germline trimming cut 0 bases from V and 2 bases from J; bases unmatched to any gene: 10. The V gene's germline CDR1 is SQVTM and CDR2 ANQGSEA. This chain joins TRBV29-1 and TRBJ2-7; 7 positions match TRBD2. This receptor was taken from a man aged 35-49 years with acute or convalescent COVID-19. The material sequenced was peripheral blood. The CDR3 loop is CSVEDLGSSGAYEQYF. Written as DNA, the CDR3 is TGCAGCGTTGAAGATTTGGGGTCTAGCGGTGCCTACGAGCAGTACTTC.